Sequencing of this T cell receptor beta chain was carried out in a study of blood T cell repertoires in COVID-19. Overall study context: Acute-phase and convalescent COVID-19 samples originated in the United States, Italy and Spain. In each case, the material was cDNA or gDNA derived from T cells, B-cell-depleted T cells, or PBMCs.

The CDR3 runs 14 residues. The V gene's germline CDR1 is SGHNT and CDR2 YENEEA. V was clipped by 2 bases and J by 0 bases, with 7 bases between them. Original methodology: Estimates of nucleated cell counts were drawn from the amplification of reference gene primers. Data came from immunoSEQ multiplex PCR; TCRdb stores just in-frame clones and leaves some out. D and trimming were read from the DNA, whereas the V and J calls and clone size are those reported in that table. The sample consists of 140,000 to 150,000 clones, roughly 80% of them appearing once. This receptor was identified in a human donor in a cohort sampled during active COVID-19. Sample: peripheral blood. This chain uses TRBV11-3 with TRBJ1-1; D is uncertain. The CDR3 loop is CASSLTSLNTEAFF. CDR3 sequence (DNA): TGTGCCAGCAGCTTAACTAGTCTGAACACTGAAGCTTTCTTT.